These 24 T cell receptor beta chains originate from one sample sequenced in a study of CD8+ T cells in alopecia areata. Sequencing used cDNA as its template, made by extracting RNA and reverse transcribing it. Measured with immunoSEQ multiplex PCR; TCRdb has only the in-frame clones, and not every one. Among around 160,000 clones listed, about 87% were seen once. Sequencing used CD8+ T cells sorted from blood, obtained at week 0. These receptors originate from a human donor with alopecia areata.

This clone occurred a few times. CDR3 loop: CASSWGPSNEQYF. The CDR3 DNA reads TGTGCCAGCAGCTGGGGACCGTCCAACGAGCAGTACTTC. The J gene is TRBJ2-7, the V gene TRBV11-2, with D tentatively TRBD1 or TRBD2 (5 bases each). The CDR3 is made up of 13 amino acids. Deletions cut 4 bases from V and 5 bases from J, with 12 bases between. Germline assignment: CDR1 SGHAT and CDR2 FQNNGV.

This chain uses TRBV7-9 with TRBJ1-4; no reliable D call. Germline CDR1 and CDR2: SEHNR and FQNEAQ (reference sequence). The V end was cut by 7 bases, the J end by 3 bases, with 15 bases between. This CDR3 spans 15 amino acids. CDR3 region: CASNIVESPNEKLFF. Written as DNA, the CDR3 is TGTGCCAGCAACATAGTCGAGTCCCCTAATGAAAAACTGTTTTTT. Supplemented by reference TRBV7-9 and TRBJ1-4, the full variable domain reads DTGVSQNPRHKITKRGQNVTFRCDPISEHNRLYWYRQTLGQGPEFLTYFQNEAQLEKSRLLSDRFSAERPKGSFSTLEIQRTEQGDSAMYLCASNIVESPNEKLFFGSGTQLSVL.

The V gene is TRBV5-1, the J gene TRBJ2-7; 8 bases fit TRBD1. The CDR3 length is 14 residues. With 4 bases clipped from V and 3 bases from J, the junction kept 6 bases outside the gene matches. Germline assignment: CDR1 SGHRS and CDR2 YFSETQ. CDR3 protein: CASSNGQGIYEQYF. The CDR3 DNA is TGCGCCAGCAGCAACGGACAGGGTATCTACGAGCAGTACTTC.

The chain recombines TRBV9 with TRBJ1-2; TRBD1 might be the D (6 bases). The V end lost 1 base, the J end lost 6 bases, and 13 bases lay between the germline ends. Looked up from germline, CDR1 is SGDLS and CDR2 is YYNGEE. CDR3 length equals 14 residues. The CDR3 loop is CASSVNTGKDGYTF. The DNA for the CDR3 is TGTGCCAGCAGCGTAAACACAGGGAAGGATGGCTACACCTTC. The complete variable domain, with remaining parts taken from reference TRBV9 and TRBJ1-2, reads DSGVTQTPKHLITATGQRVTLRCSPRSGDLSVYWYQQSLDQGLQFLIQYYNGEERAKGNILERFSAQQFPDLHSELNLSSLELGDSALYFCASSVNTGKDGYTFGSGTRLTVV.

The gene calls are TRBV29-1 and TRBJ2-3, with D possibly matching TRBD2 (5 bases). CDR3 length equals 11 residues. Trimming removed 4 bases from V and 4 bases from J, with 6 bases in between. Germline loops: CDR1 SQVTM, CDR2 ANQGSEA. CDR3 amino acids: CSVAGADTQYF. Written as DNA, the CDR3 is TGCAGCGTTGCCGGGGCAGATACGCAGTATTTT.

This chain links TRBV21-1 with TRBJ2-1; the table calls TRBD2, which could not be checked here. TRBV21-1 is termed a pseudogene. This CDR3 is built from 16 residues. CDR3 coding DNA: TGTGCCAGCAGCAAAGAGGGACTAGCGGGAGTAGGTGAGCAGTTCTTC. Its protein is CASSKEGLAGVGEQFF.

This chain links TRBV2 with TRBJ2-5, with TRBD2 identical over 7 bases. The CDR3 covers 13 residues. V was clipped by 6 bases and J by 5 bases; unmatched bases: 6. Looked up from germline, CDR1 is SNHLY and CDR2 is FYNNEI. The CDR3 nucleotides read TGTGCCAGCAGGGGAGGGTATTCCGAGACCCAGTACTTC. It specifies CASRGGYSETQYF.

This chain links TRBV7-7 with TRBJ1-1, with 7 bases that match TRBD1. The length of the CDR3 is 13 residues. V was pared by 5 bases and J by 1 base, with 1 base of the junction left unmatched. The germline gives CDR1 SSHAT, CDR2 FNYEAQ (reference sequence). The CDR3 reads CASSRDRNTEAFF. In nucleotides, the CDR3 is TGTGCCAGCAGCCGGGACAGGAACACTGAAGCTTTCTTT.

DNA of the CDR3: TGCGCAGACAGGGAAGGCACTGAAGCTTTCTTT. Its translation is CADREGTEAFF. J is TRBJ1-1 and V is TRBV10-2; the match to TRBD1 covers 7 bases. The germline V gene encodes CDR1 WSHSY and CDR2 SAAADI. CDR3 length equals 11 residues.

In regard to this clone: At one end the junction does not follow the germline gene, possibly because of a read error. Other DNA sequences from this sample encode an identical CDR3 as well. The rearrangement links TRBV27 to TRBJ1-1; possible D gene TRBD1, 5 bases. Germline CDR1 MNHEY, CDR2 SMNVEV (reference sequence). This CDR3 region has 13 residues. As DNA, the CDR3 is TGTGCCAGCAGTTTGGGCTCGGACACTGAAGCCTTCTTT. Translating gives CASSLGSDTEAFF.

The chain has TRBV4-1 and TRBJ2-3, with 7 bases fitting TRBD1. V was clipped by 2 bases and J by 2 bases; unmatched bases: 1. Germline CDR1 and CDR2: MGHRA and YSYEKL. The CDR3 totals 14 residues. DNA for the CDR3: TGCGCCAGCAGCCAAAGGGGGCCCACAGATACGCAGTATTTT. This translates into CASSQRGPTDTQYF.

This clone was observed a single time. V is TRBV5-1 and J is TRBJ2-7; D is unresolved. Germline CDR1 reads SGHRS; CDR2 reads YFSETQ. Between the trimmed V and J ends, which lost 2 bases and 3 bases, there was a span of 9 bases. The CDR3 consists of 13 residues. CDR3 DNA: TGCGCCAGCAGCTTCGACATAGGCTACGAGCAGTACTTC. Protein product: CASSFDIGYEQYF.

A single count supports this clone. The gene calls are TRBV9 and TRBJ2-5; 8 bases match TRBD1. Germline-derived CDR1 and CDR2 are SGDLS and YYNGEE. There are 16 residues in the CDR3. The V segment lost 4 bases and the J segment 3 bases; nucleotides outside the gene matches: 11. CDR3 coding DNA: TGTGCCAGCAGCCCGGAACAGGGGGTGGGGAAAGAGACCCAGTACTTC. This gives the protein CASSPEQGVGKETQYF.

V and J are TRBV6-1 and TRBJ2-7; no firm D call. V was shortened by 4 bases and J by 2 bases, with 12 bases between the two germline ends. Germline V gene lookup returns CDR1 MNHNS and CDR2 SASEGT. This CDR3 has 14 residues. The CDR3 reads CASSGVPAPYEQYF. CDR3 DNA: TGTGCCAGCAGTGGGGTCCCGGCCCCCTACGAGCAGTACTTC.

Only a few counts were recorded for this clone. V gene TRBV27 combines with J gene TRBJ2-5, with D possibly TRBD2 on 6 matching bases. Germline V gene lookup returns CDR1 MNHEY and CDR2 SMNVEV (reference sequence). The CDR3 has 13 residues. Deletions cut 3 bases from V and 5 bases from J, with 10 bases between. The chain's CDR3 is CASSFLAGETQYF. Written as DNA, the CDR3 is TGTGCCAGCAGTTTCTTGGCGGGGGAGACCCAGTACTTC.

This clone was seen once. This sequence joins TRBV29-1 and TRBJ1-1; D not certain. Germline-derived CDR1 and CDR2 are SQVTM and ANQGSEA. Trimming removed 4 bases from V and 12 bases from J, with 9 bases in between. The CDR3 is made up of 9 amino acids. CDR3 region: CSVVPGTFF. The CDR3 nucleotides are TGCAGCGTTGTCCCTGGAACTTTCTTT.

The chain links TRBV27 to TRBJ2-2, with TRBD2 as a possible D gene (6 bases). Germline CDR1 MNHEY, CDR2 SMNVEV (reference sequence). This CDR3 contains 13 residues. Trimming left V 6 bases short and J 7 bases short, with 12 bases between. This chain's CDR3 is CASSFRGIGELFF. CDR3 coding DNA: TGTGCCAGCAGCTTCCGGGGGATCGGGGAGCTGTTTTTT.

This chain links TRBV25-1 with TRBJ2-2; TRBD2 might be the D (5 bases). Germline V gene lookup returns CDR1 MGHDK and CDR2 SYGVNS. Trimming removed 1 base at V and 7 bases at J, with 16 bases between. CDR3 length: 16 residues. The CDR3 DNA reads as TGTGCCAGCAGTGAATCTCTAGGCGGGTGGATCGGGGAGCTGTTTTTT. This gives the protein CASSESLGGWIGELFF.

The gene calls are TRBV5-4 and TRBJ2-7; 7 bases are a match to TRBD1. This CDR3 spans 15 amino acids. Germline CDR1 is SGHNT and CDR2 is YYREEE (reference sequence). V lost 6 bases, J lost 0 bases, and 9 bases stayed unmatched. CDR3 protein: CASTVQGQYSYEQYF. The DNA of the CDR3 is TGTGCCAGCACCGTACAGGGGCAGTACTCCTACGAGCAGTACTTC. Variable domain in full (rest from reference TRBV5-4 and TRBJ2-7): ETGVTQSPTHLIKTRGQQVTLRCSSQSGHNTVSWYQQALGQGPQFIFQYYREEENGRGNFPPRFSGLQFPNYSSELNVNALELDDSALYLCASTVQGQYSYEQYFGPGTRLTVT.

The chain combines TRBV13 with TRBJ2-7; D gene ambiguous. Germline V CDR1 and CDR2: PRHDT, FYEKMQ (reference sequence). The CDR3 sequence is 12 residues long. Trimming shortened V by 0 bases and J by 3 bases, and 3 bases separated the two germline ends. The chain's CDR3 is CASSLGYYEQYF. In DNA, the CDR3 is TGTGCCAGCAGCTTAGGATACTACGAGCAGTACTTC.

This chain links TRBV6-1 with TRBJ2-3, with 9 positions matching TRBD2. CDR3 length: 16 residues. V lost 3 bases to trimming and J lost 2 bases; unmatched junction nucleotides: 6. Per the germline V gene, CDR1 is MNHNS and CDR2 is SASEGT. In DNA, the CDR3 is TGTGCCAGCAGTGAGTCTCTAGCGGGGTCCACAGATACGCAGTATTTT. It specifies CASSESLAGSTDTQYF.

The chain has TRBV30 and TRBJ1-4; D gene unclear. Germline V CDR1 and CDR2: GTSNPN, SVGIG (reference sequence). The CDR3 has 11 residues. V gave up 4 bases and J gave up 3 bases, with 3 bases separating them. CDR3 amino acids: CAWISNEKLFF. CDR3 DNA sequence: TGTGCCTGGATTTCTAATGAAAAACTGTTTTTT.

The chain uses TRBV5-6 and TRBJ2-4; no clear D gene. The CDR3 totals 16 residues. V lost 4 bases to trimming and J lost 6 bases, with 20 bases between them. CDR1 is SGHDT and CDR2 is YYEEEE in the germline V gene. This CDR3 is CASSRTLTAVANIQYF. In nucleotides, the CDR3 is TGTGCCAGCAGCCGCACACTGACGGCCGTAGCAAACATTCAGTACTTC.

This clone was counted a single time. The chain uses TRBV28 and TRBJ1-3; D is ambiguous. Trimming left V 5 bases short and J 7 bases short, with 12 bases between. The CDR3 loop spans 13 amino acids. Germline loops: CDR1 MDHEN, CDR2 SYDVKM. The CDR3 bases are TGTGCCAGCAGTCTCCGAGGGTGGAACACCATATATTTT. Protein sequence: CASSLRGWNTIYF.